The rows below give T cell receptor beta chains drawn from one sample of a study of blood T cell repertoires in COVID-19. Assay: immunoSEQ multiplex PCR; the TCRdb copy retains only in-frame clones and omits some. The data contain 250,000 to 350,000 clones, 87% of them singletons. Material for sequencing was PBMCs or T cells enriched from blood (not recorded which). These receptors all come from a woman younger than 35 who had recovered from COVID-19. The CDR3 runs from the conserved cysteine through the conserved F or W. D genes are given only for firm matches. The size of a clone is reported for some rows only, either as once, few or many, or as a class for expanded clones.

J: TRBJ2-1; V: TRBV28; size: .; D: TRBD2; CDR3: CASSLFPGLAGGRSYNEQFF; DNA: TGTGCCAGCAGTTTATTCCCGGGACTAGCGGGGGGCCGCTCCTACAATGAGCAGTTCTTC
J: TRBJ2-5; V: TRBV7-2; size: .; D: .; CDR3: CASSLHTETQYF; DNA: TGTGCCAGCAGCTTACACACGGAGACCCAGTACTTC
J: TRBJ1-1; V: TRBV7-2; size: .; D: .; CDR3: CASSQVRGPAEAFF; DNA: TGTGCCAGCAGCCAGGTTAGGGGTCCCGCTGAAGCTTTCTTT
J: TRBJ1-5; V: TRBV6-1; size: .; D: .; CDR3: CASSEQEVDQPQHF; DNA: TGTGCCAGCAGTGAACAGGAGGTGGATCAGCCCCAGCATTTT
J: TRBJ1-5; V: TRBV6-5; size: .; D: .; CDR3: CASSPYLGSNQPQHF; DNA: TGTGCCAGCAGTCCCTATCTAGGAAGCAATCAGCCCCAGCATTTT
J: TRBJ1-5; V: TRBV5-8; size: .; D: .; CDR3: CASSLATWGLGNQPQHF; DNA: TGTGCCAGCAGCTTGGCCACTTGGGGGCTAGGCAATCAGCCCCAGCATTTT
J: TRBJ2-7; V: TRBV5-4; size: few; D: TRBD2; CDR3: CASSLGSQRGGTTYEQYF; DNA: TGTGCCAGCAGCTTGGGGTCCCAGCGGGGGGGAACTACCTACGAGCAGTACTTC
J: TRBJ1-6; V: TRBV7-9; size: .; D: .; CDR3: CASSYVSGYNSPLHF; DNA: TGTGCCAGCAGCTACGTGTCGGGCTATAATTCACCCCTCCACTTT
J: TRBJ2-1; V: TRBV4-1; size: .; D: TRBD2; CDR3: CASSPRSMGTSGGAYNEQFF; DNA: TGCGCCAGCAGCCCCCGTTCAATGGGGACTAGCGGGGGGGCCTACAATGAGCAGTTCTTC
J: TRBJ1-2; V: TRBV28; size: .; D: TRBD1; CDR3: CASSPGYRGAFGYTF; DNA: TGTGCCAGCAGTCCAGGATACAGGGGGGCTTTTGGCTACACCTTC
J: TRBJ1-1; V: TRBV24-1; size: .; D: TRBD1; CDR3: CATSDGGQGASEAFF; DNA: TGTGCCACCAGTGATGGTGGACAGGGGGCATCTGAAGCTTTCTTT
J: TRBJ2-1; V: TRBV13; size: .; D: TRBD2; CDR3: CASSLRPQIAGRGSEQFF; DNA: TGTGCCAGCAGCTTACGTCCACAGATAGCGGGGAGGGGAAGTGAGCAGTTCTTC
J: TRBJ2-7; V: TRBV28; size: once; D: .; CDR3: CASITGGRNYEQYF; DNA: TGTGCCAGCATCACCGGAGGCAGGAACTACGAGCAGTACTTC
J: TRBJ1-1; V: TRBV29-1; size: .; D: .; CDR3: CSVGEKMNTEAFF; DNA: TGCAGCGTCGGAGAAAAAATGAACACTGAAGCTTTCTTT
J: TRBJ2-2; V: TRBV7-9; size: .; D: .; CDR3: CASSFGHYRDGTGELFF; DNA: TGTGCCAGCAGCTTTGGACATTACAGGGATGGCACCGGGGAGCTGTTTTTT
J: TRBJ2-7; V: TRBV18; size: once; D: TRBD1; CDR3: CASSGGQGYPYEQYF; DNA: TGTGCCAGCTCAGGGGGACAGGGGTATCCCTACGAGCAGTACTTC
J: TRBJ1-5; V: TRBV7-6; size: few; D: TRBD1; CDR3: CASSPQVRGPEAPNQPQHF; DNA: TGTGCCAGCAGCCCCCAGGTGAGGGGGCCCGAGGCACCCAATCAGCCCCAGCATTTT
J: TRBJ2-7; V: TRBV28; size: .; D: TRBD1; CDR3: CASSLWDRAYEQYF; DNA: TGTGCCAGCAGTTTGTGGGACAGGGCCTACGAGCAGTACTTC
J: TRBJ1-3; V: TRBV7-8; size: few; D: .; CDR3: CASSPRGQGGRNTIYF; DNA: TGTGCCAGCAGCCCCCGAGGGCAGGGAGGTCGGAACACCATATATTTT
J: TRBJ2-1; V: TRBV10-3; size: many; D: .; CDR3: CAISPRDGAGDNEQFF; DNA: TGTGCCATCAGTCCACGGGACGGCGCAGGGGACAATGAGCAGTTCTTC
J: TRBJ2-7; V: TRBV7-9; size: .; D: .; CDR3: CASSFESGRDEQYF; DNA: TGTGCCAGCAGCTTTGAAAGTGGTCGGGACGAGCAGTACTTC
J: TRBJ1-2; V: TRBV3-1/TRBV3-2; size: .; D: .; CDR3: CASSQARRGNNYGYTF; DNA: TGTGCCAGCAGCCAGGCCCGAAGGGGGAATAACTATGGCTACACCTTC
J: TRBJ2-2; V: TRBV4-1; size: .; D: .; CDR3: CASSQDRVGGGELFF; DNA: TGCGCCAGCAGCCAAGACAGGGTGGGTGGCGGGGAGCTGTTTTTT
J: TRBJ1-2; V: TRBV27; size: .; D: TRBD1; CDR3: CASSPHGTVYGYTF; DNA: TGTGCCAGCAGTCCGCACGGGACAGTCTATGGCTACACCTTC
J: TRBJ2-3; V: TRBV28; size: .; D: .; CDR3: CASSFPPRELIGTDTQYF; DNA: TGTGCCAGCAGTTTCCCCCCTCGGGAGCTAATTGGAACAGATACGCAGTATTTT
J: TRBJ2-1; V: TRBV7-3; size: .; D: .; CDR3: CASSSSESGEQFF; DNA: TGTGCCAGCAGCTCGTCGGAGAGTGGAGAGCAGTTCTTC
J: TRBJ2-5; V: TRBV2; size: .; D: .; CDR3: CASSEQTLRGETQYF; DNA: TGTGCCAGCAGTGAACAAACGTTAAGGGGAGAGACCCAGTACTTC
J: TRBJ1-2; V: TRBV3-1/TRBV3-2; size: .; D: .; CDR3: CASSGDGNYGYTF; DNA: TGTGCCAGCAGCGGTGACGGGAACTATGGCTACACCTTC
J: TRBJ2-5; V: TRBV7-8; size: .; D: TRBD1; CDR3: CASSLFRQGGTQYF; DNA: TGTGCCAGCAGCTTATTCAGACAGGGTGGGACCCAGTACTTC
J: TRBJ2-1; V: TRBV4-3; size: .; D: TRBD2; CDR3: CASSQDRGLAGGGNEQFF; DNA: TGCGCCAGCAGCCAAGATAGGGGGTTAGCGGGAGGGGGCAATGAGCAGTTCTTC
J: TRBJ2-7; V: TRBV4-1; size: once; D: .; CDR3: CASSQEPSQSSYEQYF; DNA: TGCGCCAGCAGCCAAGAGCCTAGCCAGAGCTCCTACGAGCAGTACTTC